This entry lists 11 T cell receptor gamma chains sequenced from one sample in a study of gamma-delta chains in newborns, infants, children. TCRdb reapplied CATT to the reads. The data show about 1,700 gamma-chain clones, 10% to 15% seen once. Sequencing was carried out using blood. These TCRs come from a child who was a newborn, infant or young child, either healthy, febrile or measles-vaccinated (not recorded which).

This clone was recorded a few times. Within the sample, other DNA sequences also encode this same CDR3. The V call is TRGV9, the J call TRGJP. This CDR3 is built from 15 residues. Germline V gene lookup returns CDR1 GITISATS and CDR2 ISYDGTV (reference sequence). V gave up 5 bases and J gave up 7 bases; unmatched junction bases: 5. CDR3 DNA sequence: TGTGCCTTGTGGGCCCGGGAGTTGGGCAAAAAAATCAAGGTATTT. Its protein product is CALWARELGKKIKVF.

As for this clone: Being one base from a much bigger clone, this may be a read error. The V gene is TRGV9, the J gene TRGJP. Germline loops: CDR1 GITISATS, CDR2 ISYDGTV (reference sequence). The CDR3 extends over 16 amino acids. CDR3 region: CALWEGQELDKKIKVF. The DNA for the CDR3 is TGTGCCTTGTGGGAGGGTCAAGAGTTGGACAAAAAAATCAAGGTATTT.

In its sample, this clone ranks as medium-sized (0.01 to 0.1%). Other DNA sequences from this sample encode an identical CDR3 as well. The V gene is TRGV9, the J gene TRGJP. The V gene's germline CDR1 is GITISATS and CDR2 ISYDGTV (reference sequence). J lost 5 bases, V lost 0 bases, and 4 bases had no gene match. This CDR3 has 17 amino acids. The CDR3 here is CALWEVREELGKKIKVF. Written as DNA, the CDR3 is TGTGCCTTGTGGGAGGTGCGGGAAGAGTTGGGCAAAAAAATCAAGGTATTT.

The table lists this clone with a few counts. In nucleotides, the CDR3 is TGTGCCACCTGGGACGGGCTAGATTATAAGAAACTCTTT. It is translated as CATWDGLDYKKLF. V and J are TRGV2 and TRGJ1 or TRGJ2. The length of the CDR3 is 13 residues. Germline CDR1 EGSNGY, CDR2 YDSYNSKV. Trimming took 0 bases from V and 5 from J; bases not matched to a gene: 4.

Note on this clone: One end of the junction is discordant with germline, which a read error may explain. Within the sample, other DNA sequences also encode this same CDR3. V and J are TRGV9 and TRGJP. Germline V gene lookup returns CDR1 GITISATS and CDR2 ISYDGTV (reference sequence). This CDR3 spans 17 amino acids. The CDR3 region is CALWEVVLGMGKKIKVF. Written as DNA, the CDR3 is TGTGCCCTGTGGGAGGTGGTTCTGGGGATGGGCAAAAAAATCAAGGTATTT.

With regard to this clone: A junction end diverges from the germline sequence, so it may reflect a read error. The V gene is TRGV9, the J gene TRGJP. This CDR3 contains 18 residues. CDR1 is GITISATS and CDR2 is ISYDGTV in the germline V gene (reference sequence). CDR3 loop: CALWEVLSQEVGKKIKVF. The CDR3 region has the DNA TGTGCCTTGTGGGAGGTGCTATCTCAAGAGGTGGGCAAAAAAATCAAGGTATTT.

By sample fraction, this clone is medium-sized. Other DNA sequences in this specimen translate into the identical CDR3. As DNA, the CDR3 is TGTGCCTTGTGGGAGCCAAAAGAGTTGGGCAAAAAAATCAAGGTATTT. Translation: CALWEPKELGKKIKVF. The chain combines TRGV9 with TRGJP. The CDR3 has 16 residues. Per germline, CDR1 GITISATS and CDR2 ISYDGTV (reference sequence). Trimming took 3 bases from V and 5 from J; bases not matched to a gene: 4.

This clone has only a few counts. One base away lies a much larger clone, so this may be a sequencing read error. The rearrangement joins TRGV9 to TRGJP. Germline loops: CDR1 GITISATS, CDR2 ISYDGTV (reference sequence). This CDR3 region has 17 residues. The CDR3 DNA sequence: TGTGCCTTGTGGGAGGTGCGGCAAGAGTTGGACAAAAAAATCAAGGTATTT. This encodes CALWEVRQELDKKIKVF.

This clone was seen more than once but under ten times. CDR3 in amino acids: CALWDKQELGKKIKVF. As DNA, the CDR3 is TGTGCCTTGTGGGACAAACAAGAGTTGGGCAAAAAAATCAAGGTATTT. This chain links TRGV9 with TRGJP. After removal of 4 bases from V and 4 bases from J, the junction contained 4 bases not matched to a gene. Germline-derived CDR1 and CDR2 are GITISATS and ISYDGTV (reference sequence). The CDR3 is 16 amino acids.

The chain joins TRGV9 to TRGJP. Germline V gene lookup returns CDR1 GITISATS and CDR2 ISYDGTV (reference sequence). The CDR3 runs to 18 residues. After removal of 1 base from V and 2 bases from J, the junction contained 5 bases not matched to a gene. CDR3 residues: CALWEVLRQELGKKIKVF. In DNA, the CDR3 is TGTGCCTTGTGGGAGGTTTTGAGGCAAGAGTTGGGCAAAAAAATCAAGGTATTT.

This clone has a handful of counts. One end of the junction fails to match germline, which may point to a read error. The chain joins TRGV9 to TRGJP. CDR1 GITISATS and CDR2 ISYDGTV come from the germline V gene (reference sequence). This CDR3 has 16 residues. The CDR3 is CALWDKEELGKKIRVF. CDR3 DNA sequence: TGTGCCTTGTGGGATAAAGAAGAGTTGGGCAAAAAAATCAGGGTATTT.